This T cell receptor beta chain was retrieved from a study of blood T cell repertoires in COVID-19. For the study at large: Samples came from the United States, Italy and Spain, spanning acute and convalescent COVID-19. PBMCs, B-cell-depleted T cells, or T cells provided the cDNA or gDNA that made up the material.

This CDR3 has 17 residues. From germline, CDR1 is LGHNA and CDR2 YNFKEQ. V was trimmed by 0 bases and J by 2 bases, leaving 15 bases between them. In the authors' methods: Estimation of nucleated cell counts relied on the amplification of reference gene primers. Profiling relied on immunoSEQ multiplex PCR, and the TCRdb table lists in-frame clones only, not all of them. V, J and clone size derive from that table, while D and trimming were established from the DNA sequence. Of under 200,000 clones listed, about 86% are singletons. Recruited during active infection, patients (from Seattle) were subsequently followed longitudinally.

The specimen was peripheral blood. V is TRBV4-2 and J is TRBJ2-3; TRBD1 is a possible D gene (5 bases). This clonotype was obtained from a woman in her sixties or seventies with COVID-19, enrolled during active disease. The CDR3 DNA reads TGTGCCAGCAGCCAAGATCAGTTCAGGGAATTCACAGATACGCAGTATTTT. Translation: CASSQDQFREFTDTQYF.